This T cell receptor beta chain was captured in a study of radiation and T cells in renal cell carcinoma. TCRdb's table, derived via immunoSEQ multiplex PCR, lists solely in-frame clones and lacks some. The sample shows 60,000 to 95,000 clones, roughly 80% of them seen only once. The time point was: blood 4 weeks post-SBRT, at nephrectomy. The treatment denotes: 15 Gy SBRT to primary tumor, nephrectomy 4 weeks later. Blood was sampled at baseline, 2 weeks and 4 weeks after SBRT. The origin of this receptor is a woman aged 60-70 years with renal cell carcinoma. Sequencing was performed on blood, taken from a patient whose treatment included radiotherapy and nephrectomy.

CDR3 nucleotide sequence: TGTGCCAGCATCAACTCGGGGGACTCGGGGCCCCAGCATTTT. Residues: CASINSGDSGPQHF. The chain joins TRBV28 to TRBJ1-5; possible D gene TRBD1, 5 bases. Germline V CDR1 and CDR2: MDHEN, SYDVKM. The ends were cut back, 7 bases at V and 9 bases at J, with 19 bases in the middle. This CDR3 spans 14 amino acids.